This T cell receptor (beta chain) was sequenced during a study of cytomegalovirus exposure and HLA in healthy donors. The study's findings and limits: Altogether, 160 or so TCR beta chains were recorded as cytomegalovirus-associated. Most TCR sequences were uncommon, yet certain public TCRs appeared in many donors.

The validation cohort, a group of more than 100 subjects, included the donors and was separate from the approximately 660-subject first cohort. On this clone: The antigen is unknown. The same CDR3 also results from other DNA sequences found in this sample.

Profiling relied on immunoSEQ multiplex PCR, and the TCRdb table lists in-frame clones only, not all of them. This table has about 200,000 clones, about nine tenths appearing once. CDR1 and CDR2 from the germline V gene are MNHEY and SVGAGI. The CDR3 is 15 amino acids. Trimming took 6 bases from V and 1 from J; bases not matched to a gene: 8. The chain joins TRBV6-5 to TRBJ1-1, with 7 bases lining up with TRBD1. This receptor was identified in a woman aged 18-29 years in good health and CMV-seropositive. Material for sequencing was PBMCs. CDR3 region: CASSLATGSNTEAFF. DNA of the CDR3: TGTGCCAGCAGCCTAGCGACAGGGTCGAACACTGAAGCTTTCTTT.